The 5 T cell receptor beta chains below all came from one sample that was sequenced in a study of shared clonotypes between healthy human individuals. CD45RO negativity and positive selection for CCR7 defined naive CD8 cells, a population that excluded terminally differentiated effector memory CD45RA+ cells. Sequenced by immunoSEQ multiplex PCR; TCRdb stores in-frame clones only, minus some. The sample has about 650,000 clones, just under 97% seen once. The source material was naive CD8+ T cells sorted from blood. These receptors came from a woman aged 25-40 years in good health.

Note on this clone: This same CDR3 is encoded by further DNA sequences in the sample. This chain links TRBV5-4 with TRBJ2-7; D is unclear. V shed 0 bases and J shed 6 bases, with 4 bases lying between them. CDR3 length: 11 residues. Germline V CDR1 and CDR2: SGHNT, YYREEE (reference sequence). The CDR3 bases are TGTGCCAGCAGCTTGGCAAGCGAGCAGTACTTC. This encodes CASSLASEQYF.

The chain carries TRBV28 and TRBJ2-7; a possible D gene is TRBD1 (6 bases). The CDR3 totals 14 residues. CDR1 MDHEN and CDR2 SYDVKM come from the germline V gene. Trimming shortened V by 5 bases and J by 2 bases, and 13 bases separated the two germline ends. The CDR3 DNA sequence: TGTGCCAGCAGTGGGATGGACAGCACCTACGAGCAGTACTTC. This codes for CASSGMDSTYEQYF.

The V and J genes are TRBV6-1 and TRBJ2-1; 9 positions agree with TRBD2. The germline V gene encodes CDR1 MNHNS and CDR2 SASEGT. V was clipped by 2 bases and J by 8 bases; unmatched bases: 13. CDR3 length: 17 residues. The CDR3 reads CASSETNWREGRDEQFF. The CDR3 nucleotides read TGTGCCAGCAGTGAAACTAATTGGCGGGAGGGCCGGGATGAGCAGTTCTTC.

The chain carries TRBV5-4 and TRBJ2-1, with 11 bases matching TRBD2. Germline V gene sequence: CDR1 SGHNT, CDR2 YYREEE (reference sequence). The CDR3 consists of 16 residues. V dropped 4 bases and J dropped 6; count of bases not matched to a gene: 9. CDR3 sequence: CASSDVAGGPLNEQFF. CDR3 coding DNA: TGTGCCAGCAGCGACGTAGCGGGAGGGCCTCTCAATGAGCAGTTCTTC.

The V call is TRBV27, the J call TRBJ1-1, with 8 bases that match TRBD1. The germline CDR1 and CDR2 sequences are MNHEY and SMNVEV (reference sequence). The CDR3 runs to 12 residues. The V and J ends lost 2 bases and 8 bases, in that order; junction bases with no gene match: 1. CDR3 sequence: CASSLGQGEAFF. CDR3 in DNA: TGTGCCAGCAGTTTAGGACAGGGCGAAGCTTTCTTT.